This T cell receptor beta chain was obtained from a study of PD-L1 blockade in urothelial cancer. Study summary: Patients started atezolizumab around 2014, 1,200 mg intravenously every 3 weeks. In the patient group, about 85% of the roughly 29 were males with bladder-origin urothelial cancer.

Study results and limitations: Durable-benefit patients expanded tumor-associated blood clones more at 3 weeks.

Synthetic TCR analog templates were spiked into all PCRs individually. This table comes from immunoSEQ multiplex PCR, and its TCRdb copy is limited to in-frame clones, with some not included. In the table there are 35,000 to 40,000 clones, just over 35% of which are singletons. The length of the CDR3 is 12 residues. In this sample, this clone turned up a few times. The antigen remains unidentified. The sequencing here drew on tumor tissue, taken before atezolizumab (anti-PD-L1) treatment. The source of this sequence is a man between 60 and 75 years old with urothelial cancer. This rearrangement joins TRBV1 to TRBJ1-4; TRBD1, as called in the table, went unchecked against the DNA. TRBV1 is a listed pseudogene. The CDR3 here is CASSQQNEKLFF. The CDR3 DNA sequence: TGCGCCAGCAGCCAACAGAATGAAAAACTGTTTTTT.